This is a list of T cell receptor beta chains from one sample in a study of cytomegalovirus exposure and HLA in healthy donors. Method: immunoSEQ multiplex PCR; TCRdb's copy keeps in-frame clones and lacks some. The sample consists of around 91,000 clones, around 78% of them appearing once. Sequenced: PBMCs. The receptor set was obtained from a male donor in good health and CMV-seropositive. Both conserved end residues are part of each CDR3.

CDR3aa: CASSEASRAILSREQYF; v_gene: TRBV6-1; j_gene: TRBJ2-7
CDR3aa: CASKSGHSYNEQFF; v_gene: TRBV2; j_gene: TRBJ2-1
CDR3aa: CASGTTDSSSTDTQYF; v_gene: TRBV28; j_gene: TRBJ2-3
CDR3aa: CASSLAQGRGGYTF; v_gene: TRBV28; j_gene: TRBJ1-2
CDR3aa: CASSAFQGWGTDTQYF; v_gene: TRBV27; j_gene: TRBJ2-3
CDR3aa: CASSLHQGGRAGELFF; v_gene: TRBV5-1; j_gene: TRBJ2-2
CDR3aa: CASSSDSGSPYPDQPQHF; v_gene: TRBV5-6; j_gene: TRBJ1-5
CDR3aa: CASSSNRGLAGDPMYEQYF; v_gene: TRBV11-2; j_gene: TRBJ2-7
CDR3aa: CASSLLGRGGDEQYF; v_gene: TRBV7-9; j_gene: TRBJ2-7
CDR3aa: CASRSRGAGGPSEQFF; v_gene: TRBV2; j_gene: TRBJ2-1
CDR3aa: CASTGTGNTEAFF; v_gene: TRBV5-1; j_gene: TRBJ1-1
CDR3aa: CASSELAGNTGELFF; v_gene: TRBV6-4; j_gene: TRBJ2-2
CDR3aa: CASSLDGLADLDF; v_gene: TRBV5-1; j_gene: TRBJ2-7
CDR3aa: CASSIGHLNSGANVLTF; v_gene: TRBV19; j_gene: TRBJ2-6
CDR3aa: CASKPTGINEKLFF; v_gene: TRBV6-1; j_gene: TRBJ1-4
CDR3aa: CASSDAQGSSYNSPLHF; v_gene: TRBV27; j_gene: TRBJ1-6
CDR3aa: CASSAPWTATGNTIYF; v_gene: TRBV7-6; j_gene: TRBJ1-3
CDR3aa: CASSQVTGHEQYF; v_gene: TRBV4-1; j_gene: TRBJ2-7
CDR3aa: CASSLSRRQLAGLNEQFF; v_gene: TRBV28; j_gene: TRBJ2-1
CDR3aa: CASSESTGAGYTF; v_gene: TRBV6-1; j_gene: TRBJ1-2
CDR3aa: CASTKTGATGELFF; v_gene: TRBV28; j_gene: TRBJ2-2
CDR3aa: CASSSGQFSGNTIYF; v_gene: TRBV5-1; j_gene: TRBJ1-3
CDR3aa: CASSSGHQETQYF; v_gene: TRBV11-3; j_gene: TRBJ2-5
CDR3aa: CASSRGGNTEAFF; v_gene: TRBV5-4; j_gene: TRBJ1-1
CDR3aa: CASSLSPPGGPYEQYF; v_gene: TRBV27; j_gene: TRBJ2-7
CDR3aa: CASSPTGGGNQPQHF; v_gene: TRBV7-2; j_gene: TRBJ1-5
CDR3aa: CASSQDWAGGQGTSYEQYF; v_gene: TRBV4-1; j_gene: TRBJ2-7
CDR3aa: CASSLGGQETQYF; v_gene: TRBV5-5; j_gene: TRBJ2-5
CDR3aa: CASSPRTGAMNTEAFF; v_gene: TRBV19; j_gene: TRBJ1-1
CDR3aa: CARSRRGTNYGYTF; v_gene: TRBV5-3; j_gene: TRBJ1-2
CDR3aa: CASSGDRGHGYTF; v_gene: TRBV27; j_gene: TRBJ1-2
CDR3aa: CASSQQVSNGYTF; v_gene: TRBV27; j_gene: TRBJ1-2
CDR3aa: CASSPPTGGLQETQYF; v_gene: TRBV18; j_gene: TRBJ2-5
CDR3aa: CASSLTGHSYEQYF; v_gene: TRBV5-6; j_gene: TRBJ2-7
CDR3aa: CASSLLGDTQYF; v_gene: TRBV14; j_gene: TRBJ2-3
CDR3aa: CASSPGGFVGNQPQHF; v_gene: TRBV18; j_gene: TRBJ1-5
CDR3aa: CASSQDLGLAGSFSYEQYF; v_gene: TRBV4-2; j_gene: TRBJ2-7
CDR3aa: CASSPRDNQPQHF; v_gene: TRBV18; j_gene: TRBJ1-5
CDR3aa: CASSTGAGETQYF; v_gene: TRBV27; j_gene: TRBJ2-5
CDR3aa: CASSLDGAPSDTQYF; v_gene: TRBV7-2; j_gene: TRBJ2-3
CDR3aa: CASSHVWPDEKLFF; v_gene: TRBV14; j_gene: TRBJ1-4